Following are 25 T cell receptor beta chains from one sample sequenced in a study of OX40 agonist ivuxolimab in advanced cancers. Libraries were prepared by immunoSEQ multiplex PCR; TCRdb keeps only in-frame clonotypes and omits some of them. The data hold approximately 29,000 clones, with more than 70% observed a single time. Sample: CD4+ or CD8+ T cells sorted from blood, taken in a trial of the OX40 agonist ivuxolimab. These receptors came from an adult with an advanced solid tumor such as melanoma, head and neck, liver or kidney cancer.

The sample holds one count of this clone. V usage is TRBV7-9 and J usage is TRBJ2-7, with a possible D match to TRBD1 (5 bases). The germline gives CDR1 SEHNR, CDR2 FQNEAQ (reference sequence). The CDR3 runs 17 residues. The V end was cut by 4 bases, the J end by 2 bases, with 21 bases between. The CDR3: CASSSMVLGAPTYEQYF. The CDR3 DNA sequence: TGTGCCAGCAGCTCAATGGTGTTAGGGGCGCCGACCTACGAGCAGTACTTC.

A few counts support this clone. The CDR3 DNA follows: TGTGCCAGCAGTTACGACAGGGTGGGCAATCAGCCCCAGCATTTT. This encodes CASSYDRVGNQPQHF. The V call is TRBV2, the J call TRBJ1-5; 7 bases map to TRBD1. Losses at the gene ends were 5 bases for V and 2 bases for J; bases not matched to a gene: 6. The CDR3 runs to 15 residues. Germline CDR1 SNHLY, CDR2 FYNNEI.

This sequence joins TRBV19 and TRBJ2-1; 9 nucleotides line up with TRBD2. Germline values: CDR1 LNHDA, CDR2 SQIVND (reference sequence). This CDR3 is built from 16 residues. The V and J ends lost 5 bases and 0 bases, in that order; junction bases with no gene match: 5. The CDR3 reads CASSPDSGSSYNEQFF. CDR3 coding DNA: TGTGCCAGTAGTCCGGATAGCGGGAGCTCCTACAATGAGCAGTTCTTC.

The CDR3 DNA sequence: TGTGCCAGCACCCGGACAGGGACGAACACTGAAGCTTTCTTT. Residues: CASTRTGTNTEAFF. V usage is TRBV9 and J usage is TRBJ1-1; 8 bases map to TRBD1. The ends lost 6 bases at V and 1 base at J; junction bases unmatched: 5. Per germline, CDR1 SGDLS and CDR2 YYNGEE. This CDR3 comprises 14 residues. Using reference TRBV9 and TRBJ1-1 for the parts outside the CDR3, the full variable domain is DSGVTQTPKHLITATGQRVTLRCSPRSGDLSVYWYQQSLDQGLQFLIQYYNGEERAKGNILERFSAQQFPDLHSELNLSSLELGDSALYFCASTRTGTNTEAFFGQGTRLTVV.

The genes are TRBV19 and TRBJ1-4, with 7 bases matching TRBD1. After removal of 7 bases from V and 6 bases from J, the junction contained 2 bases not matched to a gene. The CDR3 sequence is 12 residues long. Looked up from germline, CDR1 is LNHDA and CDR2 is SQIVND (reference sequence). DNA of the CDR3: TGTGCCAGTATCGGGACAGATGAAAAACTGTTTTTT. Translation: CASIGTDEKLFF.

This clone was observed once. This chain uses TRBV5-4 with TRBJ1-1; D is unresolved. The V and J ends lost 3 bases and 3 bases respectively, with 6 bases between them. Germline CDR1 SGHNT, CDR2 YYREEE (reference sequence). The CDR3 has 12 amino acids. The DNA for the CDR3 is TGTGCCAGCAGCTCTACGGACACTGAAGCTTTCTTT. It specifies CASSSTDTEAFF.

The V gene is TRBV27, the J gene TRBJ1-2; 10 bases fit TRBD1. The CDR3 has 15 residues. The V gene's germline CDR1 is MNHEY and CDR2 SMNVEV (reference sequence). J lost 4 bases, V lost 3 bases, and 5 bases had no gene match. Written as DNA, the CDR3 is TGTGCCAGCAGTTTGGACAGGGGGACTTTCTATGGCTACACCTTC. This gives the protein CASSLDRGTFYGYTF.

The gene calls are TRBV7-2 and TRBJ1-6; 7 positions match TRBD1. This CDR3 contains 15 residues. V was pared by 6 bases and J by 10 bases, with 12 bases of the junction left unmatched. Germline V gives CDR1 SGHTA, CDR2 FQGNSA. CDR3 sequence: CASRSPDRSWSPLHF. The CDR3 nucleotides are TGTGCCAGCAGATCACCGGACAGGTCTTGGTCACCCCTCCACTTT.

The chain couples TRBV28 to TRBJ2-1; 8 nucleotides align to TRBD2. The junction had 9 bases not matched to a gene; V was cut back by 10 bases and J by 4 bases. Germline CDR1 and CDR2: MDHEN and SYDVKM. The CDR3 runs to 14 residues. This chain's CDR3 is CATLASGSYNEQFF. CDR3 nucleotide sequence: TGTGCCACCCTGGCTAGCGGGTCGTACAATGAGCAGTTCTTC. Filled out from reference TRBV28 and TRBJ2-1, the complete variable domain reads DVKVTQSSRYLVKRTGEKVFLECVQDMDHENMFWYRQDPGLGLRLIYFSYDVKMKEKGDIPEGYSVSREKKERFSLILESASTNQTSMYLCATLASGSYNEQFFGPGTRLTVL.

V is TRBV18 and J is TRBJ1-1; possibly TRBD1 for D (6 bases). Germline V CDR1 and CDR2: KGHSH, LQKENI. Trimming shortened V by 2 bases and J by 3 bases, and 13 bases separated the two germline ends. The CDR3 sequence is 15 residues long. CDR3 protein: CASSPDYRQDTEAFF. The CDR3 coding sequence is TGTGCCAGCTCACCAGATTACAGACAGGACACTGAAGCTTTCTTT.

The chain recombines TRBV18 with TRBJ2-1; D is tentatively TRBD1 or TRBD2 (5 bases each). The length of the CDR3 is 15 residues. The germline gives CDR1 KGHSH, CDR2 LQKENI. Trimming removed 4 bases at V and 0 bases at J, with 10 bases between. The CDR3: CASSLGVGSYNEQFF. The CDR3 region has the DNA TGTGCCAGCTCACTGGGGGTTGGCTCCTACAATGAGCAGTTCTTC. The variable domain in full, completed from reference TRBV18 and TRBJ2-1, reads NAGVMQNPRHLVRRRGQEARLRCSPMKGHSHVYWYRQLPEEGLKFMVYLQKENIIDESGMPKERFSAEFPKEGPSILRIQQVVRGDSAAYFCASSLGVGSYNEQFFGPGTRLTVL.

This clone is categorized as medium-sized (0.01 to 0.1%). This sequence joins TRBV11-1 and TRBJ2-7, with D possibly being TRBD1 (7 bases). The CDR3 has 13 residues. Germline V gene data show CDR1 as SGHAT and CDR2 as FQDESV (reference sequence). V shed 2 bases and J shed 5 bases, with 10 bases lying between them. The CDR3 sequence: CASSLPRGDEQYF. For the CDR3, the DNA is TGTGCCAGCAGCTTACCCAGGGGGGACGAGCAGTACTTC.

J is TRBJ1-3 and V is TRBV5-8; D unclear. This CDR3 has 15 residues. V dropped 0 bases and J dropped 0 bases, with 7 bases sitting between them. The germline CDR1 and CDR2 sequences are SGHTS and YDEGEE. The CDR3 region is CASSLGSSSGNTIYF. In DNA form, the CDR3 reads TGTGCCAGCAGCTTGGGTTCCTCCTCTGGAAACACCATATATTTT.

CDR3 sequence reads: CASSLAGGPHNEQFF. The CDR3 DNA sequence: TGTGCCAGCAGCTTGGCGGGAGGGCCTCACAATGAGCAGTTCTTC. The chain recombines TRBV5-6 with TRBJ2-1; TRBD2 aligns across 8 bases. The CDR3 has 15 amino acids. The germline V gene has CDR1 SGHDT and CDR2 YYEEEE. V was pared by 0 bases and J by 5 bases, with 4 bases of the junction left unmatched.

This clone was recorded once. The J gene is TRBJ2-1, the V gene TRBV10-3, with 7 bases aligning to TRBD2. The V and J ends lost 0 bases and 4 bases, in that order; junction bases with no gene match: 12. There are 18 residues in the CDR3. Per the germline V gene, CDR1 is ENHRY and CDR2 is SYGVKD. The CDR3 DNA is TGTGCCATCAGTGAGTCCTGGGCGGGAGTATCCCATTACAATGAGCAGTTCTTC. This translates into CAISESWAGVSHYNEQFF.

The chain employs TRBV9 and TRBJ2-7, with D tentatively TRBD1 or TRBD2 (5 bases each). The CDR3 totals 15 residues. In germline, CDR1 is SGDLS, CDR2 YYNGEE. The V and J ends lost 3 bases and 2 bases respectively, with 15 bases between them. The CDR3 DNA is TGTGCCAGCAGCGCCTCAGGTGGGGGACCCTACGAGCAGTACTTC. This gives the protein CASSASGGGPYEQYF.

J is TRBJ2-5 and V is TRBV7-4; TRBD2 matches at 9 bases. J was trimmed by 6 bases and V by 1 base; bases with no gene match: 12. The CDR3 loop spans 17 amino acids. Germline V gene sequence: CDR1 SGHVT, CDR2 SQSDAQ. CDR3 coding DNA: TGTGCCAGCAGCTTAGAAGGTTGCCTAGCGGGATATAAGACCCAGTACTTC. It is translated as CASSLEGCLAGYKTQYF.

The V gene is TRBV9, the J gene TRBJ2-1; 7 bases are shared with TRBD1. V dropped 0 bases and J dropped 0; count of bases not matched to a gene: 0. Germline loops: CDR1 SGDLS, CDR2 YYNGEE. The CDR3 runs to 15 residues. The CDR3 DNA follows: TGTGCCAGCAGCGTAGGGGACAGCTCCTACAATGAGCAGTTCTTC. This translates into CASSVGDSSYNEQFF. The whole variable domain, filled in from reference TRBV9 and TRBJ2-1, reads DSGVTQTPKHLITATGQRVTLRCSPRSGDLSVYWYQQSLDQGLQFLIQYYNGEERAKGNILERFSAQQFPDLHSELNLSSLELGDSALYFCASSVGDSSYNEQFFGPGTRLTVL.

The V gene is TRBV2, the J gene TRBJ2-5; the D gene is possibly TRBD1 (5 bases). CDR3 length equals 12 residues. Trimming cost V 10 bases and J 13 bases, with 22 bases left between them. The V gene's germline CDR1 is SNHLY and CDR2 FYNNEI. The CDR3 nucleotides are TGTGCCACCCAGTTGATTGGGGCCATTTTGTACTTC. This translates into CATQLIGAILYF.

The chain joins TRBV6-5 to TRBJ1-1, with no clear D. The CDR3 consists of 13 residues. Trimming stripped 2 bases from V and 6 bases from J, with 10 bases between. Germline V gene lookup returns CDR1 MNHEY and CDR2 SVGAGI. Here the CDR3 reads CASSYSWGSEAFF. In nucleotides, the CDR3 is TGTGCCAGCAGTTACAGTTGGGGATCTGAAGCTTTCTTT.

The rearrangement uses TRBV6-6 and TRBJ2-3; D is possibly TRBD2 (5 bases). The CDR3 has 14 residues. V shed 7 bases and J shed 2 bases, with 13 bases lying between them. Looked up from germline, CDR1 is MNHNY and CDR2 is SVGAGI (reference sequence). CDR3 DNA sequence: TGTGCCAGCACGAACGGCGGGTCCACAGATACGCAGTATTTT. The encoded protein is CASTNGGSTDTQYF.

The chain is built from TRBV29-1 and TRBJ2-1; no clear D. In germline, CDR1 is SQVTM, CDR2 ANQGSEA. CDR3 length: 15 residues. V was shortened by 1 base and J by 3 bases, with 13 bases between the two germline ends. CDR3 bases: TGCAGCGTTGAAGGATTAACTCCGCACTACAATGAGCAGTTCTTC. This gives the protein CSVEGLTPHYNEQFF.

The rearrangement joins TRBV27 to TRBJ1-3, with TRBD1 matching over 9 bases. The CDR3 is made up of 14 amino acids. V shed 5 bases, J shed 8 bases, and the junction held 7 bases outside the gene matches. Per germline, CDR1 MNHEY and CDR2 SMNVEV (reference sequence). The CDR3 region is CASSPWTGADTIYF. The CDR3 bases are TGTGCCAGCAGTCCATGGACAGGGGCAGACACCATATATTTT.

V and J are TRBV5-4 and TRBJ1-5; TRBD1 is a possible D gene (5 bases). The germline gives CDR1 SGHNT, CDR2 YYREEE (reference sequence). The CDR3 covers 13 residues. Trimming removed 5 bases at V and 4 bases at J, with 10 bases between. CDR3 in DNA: TGTGCCAGCAGTCATGCAGGGAATCAGCCCCAGCATTTT. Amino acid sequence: CASSHAGNQPQHF. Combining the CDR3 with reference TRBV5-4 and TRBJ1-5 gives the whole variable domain ETGVTQSPTHLIKTRGQQVTLRCSSQSGHNTVSWYQQALGQGPQFIFQYYREEENGRGNFPPRFSGLQFPNYSSELNVNALELDDSALYLCASSHAGNQPQHFGDGTRLSIL.

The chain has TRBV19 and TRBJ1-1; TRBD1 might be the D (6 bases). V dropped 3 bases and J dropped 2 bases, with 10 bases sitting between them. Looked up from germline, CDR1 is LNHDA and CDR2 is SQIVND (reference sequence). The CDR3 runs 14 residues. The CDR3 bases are TGTGCCAGTAGTATGGGGGCAACAAACACTGAAGCTTTCTTT. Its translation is CASSMGATNTEAFF.